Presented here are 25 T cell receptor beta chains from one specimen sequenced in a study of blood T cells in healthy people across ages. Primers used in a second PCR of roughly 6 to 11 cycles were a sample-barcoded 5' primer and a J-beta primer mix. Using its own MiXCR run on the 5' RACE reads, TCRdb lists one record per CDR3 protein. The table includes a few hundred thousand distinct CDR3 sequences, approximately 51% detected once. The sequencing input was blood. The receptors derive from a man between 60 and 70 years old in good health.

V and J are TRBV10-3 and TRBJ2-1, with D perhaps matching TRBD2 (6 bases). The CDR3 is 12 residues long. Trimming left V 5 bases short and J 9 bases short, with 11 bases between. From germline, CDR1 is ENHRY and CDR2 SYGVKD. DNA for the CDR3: TGTGCCATCAGTAGAACCGGGGGTGAGCAGTTCTTC. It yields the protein CAISRTGGEQFF.

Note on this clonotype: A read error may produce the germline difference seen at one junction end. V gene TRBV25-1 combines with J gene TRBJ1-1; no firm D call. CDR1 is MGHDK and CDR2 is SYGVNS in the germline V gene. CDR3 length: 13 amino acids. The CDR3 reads CASSFPGNTEAFF. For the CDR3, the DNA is TGCGCCAGCAGCTTCCCCGGCAACACTGAAGCTTTCTTT. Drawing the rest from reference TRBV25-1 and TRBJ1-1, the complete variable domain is EADIYQTPRYLVIGTGKKITLECSQTMGHDKMYWYQQDPGMELHLIHYSYGVNSTEKGDLSSESTVSRIRTEHFPLTLESARPSHTSQYLCASSFPGNTEAFFGQGTRLTVV.

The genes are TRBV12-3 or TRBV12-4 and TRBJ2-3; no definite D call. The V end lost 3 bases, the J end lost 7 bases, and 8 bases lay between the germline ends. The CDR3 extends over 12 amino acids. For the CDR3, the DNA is TGTGCCAGCAGTTTTGTAGTGCATACGCAGTATTTT. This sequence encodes CASSFVVHTQYF.

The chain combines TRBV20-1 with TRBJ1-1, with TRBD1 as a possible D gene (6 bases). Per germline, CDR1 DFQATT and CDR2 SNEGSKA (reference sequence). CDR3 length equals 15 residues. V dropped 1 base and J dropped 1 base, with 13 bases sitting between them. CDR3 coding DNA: TGCAGTGCTAGAGCATACAGGGAAGCGAACACTGAAGCTTTCTTT. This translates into CSARAYREANTEAFF.

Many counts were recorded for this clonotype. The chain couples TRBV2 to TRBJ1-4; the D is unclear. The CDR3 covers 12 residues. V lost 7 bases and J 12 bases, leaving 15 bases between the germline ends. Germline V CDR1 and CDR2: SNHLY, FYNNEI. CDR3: CASTSALGELFF. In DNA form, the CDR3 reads TGTGCCAGCACCAGCGCCCTCGGGGAACTGTTTTTT.

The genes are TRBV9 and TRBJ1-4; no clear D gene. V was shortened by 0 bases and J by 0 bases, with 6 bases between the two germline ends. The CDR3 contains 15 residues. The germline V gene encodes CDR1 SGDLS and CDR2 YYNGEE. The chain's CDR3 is CASSVGEATNEKLFF. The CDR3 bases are TGTGCCAGCAGCGTAGGTGAAGCAACTAATGAAAAACTGTTTTTT.

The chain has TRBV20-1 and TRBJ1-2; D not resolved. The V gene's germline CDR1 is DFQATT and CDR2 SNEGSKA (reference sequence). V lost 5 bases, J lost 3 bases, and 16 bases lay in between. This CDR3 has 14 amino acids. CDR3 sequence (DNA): TGCAGTGCTCCACGGACGCCGGATTACTATGGCTACACCTTC. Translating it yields CSAPRTPDYYGYTF.

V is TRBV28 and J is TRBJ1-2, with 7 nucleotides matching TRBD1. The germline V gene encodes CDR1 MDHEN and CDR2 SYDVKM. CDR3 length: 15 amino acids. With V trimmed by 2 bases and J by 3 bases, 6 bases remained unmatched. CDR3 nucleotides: TGTGCCAGCAGTTTAGTCCCGGGACAGTACTATGGCTACACCTTC. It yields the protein CASSLVPGQYYGYTF.

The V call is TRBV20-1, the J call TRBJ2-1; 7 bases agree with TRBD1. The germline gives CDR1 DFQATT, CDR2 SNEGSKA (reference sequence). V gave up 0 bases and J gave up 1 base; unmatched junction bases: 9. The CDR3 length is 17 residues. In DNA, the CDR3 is TGCAGTGCTAGAGATCCCTCGACAGGGCCGTCCTACAATGAGCAGTTCTTC. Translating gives CSARDPSTGPSYNEQFF.

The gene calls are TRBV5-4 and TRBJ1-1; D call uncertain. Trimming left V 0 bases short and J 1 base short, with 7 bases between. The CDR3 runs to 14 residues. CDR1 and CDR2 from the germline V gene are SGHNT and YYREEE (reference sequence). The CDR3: CASSLGHRNTEAFF. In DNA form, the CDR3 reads TGTGCCAGCAGCTTGGGGCACAGGAACACTGAAGCTTTCTTT. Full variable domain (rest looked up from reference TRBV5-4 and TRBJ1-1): ETGVTQSPTHLIKTRGQQVTLRCSSQSGHNTVSWYQQALGQGPQFIFQYYREEENGRGNFPPRFSGLQFPNYSSELNVNALELDDSALYLCASSLGHRNTEAFFGQGTRLTVV.

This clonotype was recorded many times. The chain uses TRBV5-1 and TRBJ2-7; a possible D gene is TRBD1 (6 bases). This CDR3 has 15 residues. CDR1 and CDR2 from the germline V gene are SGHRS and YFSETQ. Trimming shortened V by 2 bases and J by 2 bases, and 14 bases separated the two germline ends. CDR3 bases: TGCGCCAGCAGCTTAAGGGACACCACCGCCTACGAGCAGTACTTC. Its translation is CASSLRDTTAYEQYF.

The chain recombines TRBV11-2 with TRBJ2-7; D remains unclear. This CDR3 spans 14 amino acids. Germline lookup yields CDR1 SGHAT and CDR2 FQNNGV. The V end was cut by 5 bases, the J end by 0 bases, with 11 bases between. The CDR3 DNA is TGTGCCAGCAGCCCCCGACTGACCTCCTACGAGCAGTACTTC. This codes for CASSPRLTSYEQYF.

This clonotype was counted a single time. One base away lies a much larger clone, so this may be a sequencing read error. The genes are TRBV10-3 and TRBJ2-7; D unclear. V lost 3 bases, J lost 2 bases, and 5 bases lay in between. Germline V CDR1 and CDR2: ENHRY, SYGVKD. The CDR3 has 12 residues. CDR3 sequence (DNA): TGTGCCATCAGTGACAGCACCTACGAGCAGTACTTC. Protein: CAISDSTYEQYF.

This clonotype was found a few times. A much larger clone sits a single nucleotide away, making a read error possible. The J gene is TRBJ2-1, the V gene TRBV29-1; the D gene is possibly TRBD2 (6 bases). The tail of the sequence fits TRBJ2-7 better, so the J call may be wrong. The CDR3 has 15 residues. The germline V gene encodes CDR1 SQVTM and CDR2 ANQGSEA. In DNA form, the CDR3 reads TGCAGCGTCCCTGGAGGGCGCGGCTCCTACAATGAGCAGTACTTC. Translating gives CSVPGGRGSYNEQYF.

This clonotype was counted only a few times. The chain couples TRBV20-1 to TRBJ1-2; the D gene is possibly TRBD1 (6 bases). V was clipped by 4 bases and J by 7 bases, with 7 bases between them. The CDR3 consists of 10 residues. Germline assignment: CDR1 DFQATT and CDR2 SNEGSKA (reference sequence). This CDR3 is CSATGAGYTF. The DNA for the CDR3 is TGCAGTGCTACAGGGGCTGGCTACACCTTC.

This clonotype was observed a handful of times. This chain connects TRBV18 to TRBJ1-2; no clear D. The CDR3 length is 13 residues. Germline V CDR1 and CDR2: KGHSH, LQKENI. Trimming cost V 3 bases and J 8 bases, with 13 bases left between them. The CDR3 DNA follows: TGTGCCAGCTCACCGGAGCCCGCGCTGGGCTACACCTTC. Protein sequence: CASSPEPALGYTF. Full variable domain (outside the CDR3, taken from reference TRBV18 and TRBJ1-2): NAGVMQNPRHLVRRRGQEARLRCSPMKGHSHVYWYRQLPEEGLKFMVYLQKENIIDESGMPKERFSAEFPKEGPSILRIQQVVRGDSAAYFCASSPEPALGYTFGSGTRLTVV.

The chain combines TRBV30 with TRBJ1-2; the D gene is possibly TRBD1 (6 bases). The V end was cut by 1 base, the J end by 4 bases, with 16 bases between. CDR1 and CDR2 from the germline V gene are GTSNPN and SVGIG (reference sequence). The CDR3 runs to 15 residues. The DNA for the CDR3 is TGTGCCTGGAGTGCAAACGGACAGCTAACCTATGGCTACACCTTC. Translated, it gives CAWSANGQLTYGYTF.

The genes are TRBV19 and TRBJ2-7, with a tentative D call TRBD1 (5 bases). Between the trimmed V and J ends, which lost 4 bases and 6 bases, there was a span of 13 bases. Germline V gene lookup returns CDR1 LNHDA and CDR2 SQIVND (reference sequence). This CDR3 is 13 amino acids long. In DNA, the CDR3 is TGTGCCAGTAGTACCCATAGGGGATCCGAGCAGTACTTC. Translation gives CASSTHRGSEQYF.

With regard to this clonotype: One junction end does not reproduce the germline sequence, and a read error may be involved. The CDR3 nucleotides read TGTGCCAGCAGCAGCGCCGCCGGGACAGTTGAAAAGCTGTTTTTT. Amino acids: CASSSAAGTVEKLFF. The chain couples TRBV7-2 to TRBJ1-4, with TRBD1 matching over 7 bases. Germline values: CDR1 SGHTA, CDR2 FQGNSA. The CDR3 has 15 amino acids. Full variable domain (rest looked up from reference TRBV7-2 and TRBJ1-4): GAGVSQSPSNKVTEKGKDVELRCDPISGHTALYWYRQSLGQGLEFLIYFQGNSAPDKSGLPSDRFSAERTGGSVSTLTIQRTQQEDSAVYLCASSSAAGTVEKLFFGSGTQLSVL.

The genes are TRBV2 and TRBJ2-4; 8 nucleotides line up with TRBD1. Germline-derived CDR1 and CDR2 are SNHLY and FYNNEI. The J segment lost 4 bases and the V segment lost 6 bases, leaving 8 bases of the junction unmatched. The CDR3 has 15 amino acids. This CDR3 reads CASSARGQGKNIQYF. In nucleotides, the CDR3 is TGTGCCAGCAGCGCCAGGGGGCAGGGAAAAAACATTCAGTACTTC.

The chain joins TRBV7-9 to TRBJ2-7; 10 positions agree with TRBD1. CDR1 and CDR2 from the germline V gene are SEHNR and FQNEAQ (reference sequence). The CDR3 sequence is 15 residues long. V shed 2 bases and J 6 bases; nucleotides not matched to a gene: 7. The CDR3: CASSLPPGQGREQYF. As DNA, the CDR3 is TGTGCCAGCAGCTTACCTCCGGGACAGGGGCGCGAGCAGTACTTC. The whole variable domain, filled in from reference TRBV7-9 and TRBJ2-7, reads DTGVSQNPRHKITKRGQNVTFRCDPISEHNRLYWYRQTLGQGPEFLTYFQNEAQLEKSRLLSDRFSAERPKGSFSTLEIQRTEQGDSAMYLCASSLPPGQGREQYFGPGTRLTVT.

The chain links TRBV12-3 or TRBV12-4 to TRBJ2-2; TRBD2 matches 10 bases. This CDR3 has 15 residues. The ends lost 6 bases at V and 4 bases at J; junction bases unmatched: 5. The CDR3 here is CASRCSGRSTGELFF. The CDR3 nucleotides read TGTGCCAGCAGATGTAGCGGGAGGAGCACCGGGGAGCTGTTTTTT.

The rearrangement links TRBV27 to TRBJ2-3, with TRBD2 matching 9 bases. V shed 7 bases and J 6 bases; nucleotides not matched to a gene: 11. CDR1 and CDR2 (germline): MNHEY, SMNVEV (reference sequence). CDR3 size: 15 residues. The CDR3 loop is CASNRQTSGPDTQYF. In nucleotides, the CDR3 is TGTGCCAGCAACCGCCAGACTAGCGGACCCGATACGCAGTATTTT.

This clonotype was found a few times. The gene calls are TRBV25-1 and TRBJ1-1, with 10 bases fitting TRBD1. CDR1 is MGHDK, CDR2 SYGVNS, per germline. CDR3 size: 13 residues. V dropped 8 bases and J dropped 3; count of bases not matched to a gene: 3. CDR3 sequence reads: CASYGQGDTEAFF. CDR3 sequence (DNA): TGTGCCAGCTACGGACAGGGGGACACTGAAGCTTTCTTT.

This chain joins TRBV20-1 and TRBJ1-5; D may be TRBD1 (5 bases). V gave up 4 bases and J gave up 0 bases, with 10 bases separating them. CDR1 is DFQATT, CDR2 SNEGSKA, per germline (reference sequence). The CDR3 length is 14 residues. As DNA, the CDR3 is TGCAGTGCTATACAGGAGCATAGCAATCAGCCCCAGCATTTT. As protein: CSAIQEHSNQPQHF.